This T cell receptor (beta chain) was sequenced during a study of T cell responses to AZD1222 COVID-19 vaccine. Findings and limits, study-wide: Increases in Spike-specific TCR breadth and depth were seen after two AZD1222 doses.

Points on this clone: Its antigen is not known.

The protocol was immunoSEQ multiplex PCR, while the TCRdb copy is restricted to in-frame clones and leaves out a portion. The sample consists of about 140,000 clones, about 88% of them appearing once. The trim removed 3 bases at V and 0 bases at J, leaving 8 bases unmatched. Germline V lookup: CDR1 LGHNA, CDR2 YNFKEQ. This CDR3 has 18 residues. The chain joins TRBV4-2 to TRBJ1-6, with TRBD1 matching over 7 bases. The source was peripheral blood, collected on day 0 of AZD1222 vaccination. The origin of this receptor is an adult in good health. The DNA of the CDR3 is TGTGCCAGCAGCCACCGGGACAGTAGAAGCTCCTATAATTCACCCCTCCACTTT. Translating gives CASSHRDSRSSYNSPLHF.